This T cell receptor (beta chain) is drawn from a study of blood T cell repertoires in COVID-19. Study-level background: Samples of COVID-19 (acute and convalescent) were obtained from the United States, Italy and Spain. From T cells, B-cell-depleted T cells, or PBMCs came the material, which was cDNA or gDNA.

In the source study's methods: Amplifying reference gene primers gave estimates of nucleated cell counts. The assay was immunoSEQ multiplex PCR, and TCRdb's table has in-frame clones only and misses some. The V and J calls and clone size are taken from that table; D and trimming were inferred from the DNA. In the table there are over 250,000 clones, about 82% of which are singletons. This CDR3 region has 18 residues. V was pared by 5 bases and J by 4 bases, with 11 bases of the junction left unmatched. CDR1 and CDR2 (germline): SGHTA, FQGTGA. The sample comprised peripheral blood. The receptor comes from a man aged 45 to 65 with active or convalescent COVID-19. This chain uses TRBV7-3 with TRBJ2-3; 14 nucleotides line up with TRBD2. Written as DNA, the CDR3 is TGTGCCAGCAGCCAGGGACTAGCGGGAGTAGCAATCCCAGATACGCAGTATTTT. This codes for CASSQGLAGVAIPDTQYF.